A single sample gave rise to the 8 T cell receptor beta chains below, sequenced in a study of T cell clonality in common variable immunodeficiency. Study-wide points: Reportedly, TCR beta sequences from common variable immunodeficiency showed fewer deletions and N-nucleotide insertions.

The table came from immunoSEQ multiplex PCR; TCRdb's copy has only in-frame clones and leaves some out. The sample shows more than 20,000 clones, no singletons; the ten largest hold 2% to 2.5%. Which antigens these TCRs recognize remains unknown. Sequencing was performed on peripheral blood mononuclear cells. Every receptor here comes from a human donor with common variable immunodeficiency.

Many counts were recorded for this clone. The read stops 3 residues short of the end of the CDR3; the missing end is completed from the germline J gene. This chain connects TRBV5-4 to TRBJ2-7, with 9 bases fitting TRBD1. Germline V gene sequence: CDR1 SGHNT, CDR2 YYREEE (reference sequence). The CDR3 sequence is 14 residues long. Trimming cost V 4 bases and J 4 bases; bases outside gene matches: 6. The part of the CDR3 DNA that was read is TGTGCCAGCAGCCCGGGGACAGGGAGTTACGAG. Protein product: CASSPGTGSYE. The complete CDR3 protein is CASSPGTGSYEQYF.

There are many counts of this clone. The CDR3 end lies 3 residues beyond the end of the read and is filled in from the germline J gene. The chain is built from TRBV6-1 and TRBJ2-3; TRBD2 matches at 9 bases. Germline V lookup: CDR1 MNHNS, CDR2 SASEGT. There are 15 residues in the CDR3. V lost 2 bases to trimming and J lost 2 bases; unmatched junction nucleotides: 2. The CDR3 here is CASSEPSGDTDTQYF. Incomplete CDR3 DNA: TGTGCCAGCAGTGAACCTAGCGGGGACACAGATACG.

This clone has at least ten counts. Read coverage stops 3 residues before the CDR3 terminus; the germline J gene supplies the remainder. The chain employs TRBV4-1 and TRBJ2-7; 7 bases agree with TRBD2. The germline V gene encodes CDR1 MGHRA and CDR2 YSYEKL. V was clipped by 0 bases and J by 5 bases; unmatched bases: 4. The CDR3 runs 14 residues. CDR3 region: CASSQDVLADEQYF. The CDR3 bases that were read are TGCGCCAGCAGCCAAGATGTCCTAGCGGACGAG.

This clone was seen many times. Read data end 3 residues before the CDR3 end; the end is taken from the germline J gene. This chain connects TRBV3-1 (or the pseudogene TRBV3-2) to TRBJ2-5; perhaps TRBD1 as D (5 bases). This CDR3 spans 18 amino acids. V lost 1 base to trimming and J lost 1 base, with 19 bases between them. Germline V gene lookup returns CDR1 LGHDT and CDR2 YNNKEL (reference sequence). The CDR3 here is CASSQVLIQGTLQETQYF. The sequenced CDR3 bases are TGTGCCAGCAGCCAAGTACTCATCCAGGGAACCCTCCAAGAGACC.

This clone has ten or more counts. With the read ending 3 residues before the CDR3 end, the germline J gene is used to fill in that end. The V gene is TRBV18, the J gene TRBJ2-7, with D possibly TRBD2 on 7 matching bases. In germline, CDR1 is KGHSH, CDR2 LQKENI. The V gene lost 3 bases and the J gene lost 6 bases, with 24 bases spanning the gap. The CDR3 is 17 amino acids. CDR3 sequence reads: CASSPSRFGGRVIEQYF. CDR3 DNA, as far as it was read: TGTGCCAGCTCACCGTCCCGTTTCGGGGGGCGCGTCATCGAG.

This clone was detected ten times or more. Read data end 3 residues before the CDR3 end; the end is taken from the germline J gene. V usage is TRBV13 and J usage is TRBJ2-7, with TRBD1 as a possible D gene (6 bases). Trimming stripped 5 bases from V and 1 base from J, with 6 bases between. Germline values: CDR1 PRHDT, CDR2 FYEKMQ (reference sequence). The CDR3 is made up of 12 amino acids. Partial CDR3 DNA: TGTGCCAGCAGCGACAGGTCCTACGAG. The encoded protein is CASSDRSYE. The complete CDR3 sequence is CASSDRSYEQYF.

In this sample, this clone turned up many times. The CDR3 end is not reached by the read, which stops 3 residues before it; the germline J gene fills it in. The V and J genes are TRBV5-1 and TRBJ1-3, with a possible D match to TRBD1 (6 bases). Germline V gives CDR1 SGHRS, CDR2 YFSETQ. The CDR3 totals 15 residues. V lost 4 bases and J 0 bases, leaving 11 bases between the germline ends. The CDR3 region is CASSGGTPSGNTIYF. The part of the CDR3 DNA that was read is TGCGCCAGCAGCGGAGGGACACCCTCTGGAAACACC.

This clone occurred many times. Partial CDR3 DNA: TGTGCCAGTAGTCGGCAGGCCTCCTACGAG. Protein: CASSRQASYE. The full CDR3 reads CASSRQASYEQYF. The rearrangement uses TRBV19 and TRBJ2-7; unclear D gene. The observed sequence ends 3 residues before the CDR3 terminus, with the missing tail filled in from the germline J gene. The V and J ends lost 5 bases and 0 bases respectively, with 8 bases between them. This CDR3 has 13 residues. Germline-derived CDR1 and CDR2 are LNHDA and SQIVND (reference sequence).